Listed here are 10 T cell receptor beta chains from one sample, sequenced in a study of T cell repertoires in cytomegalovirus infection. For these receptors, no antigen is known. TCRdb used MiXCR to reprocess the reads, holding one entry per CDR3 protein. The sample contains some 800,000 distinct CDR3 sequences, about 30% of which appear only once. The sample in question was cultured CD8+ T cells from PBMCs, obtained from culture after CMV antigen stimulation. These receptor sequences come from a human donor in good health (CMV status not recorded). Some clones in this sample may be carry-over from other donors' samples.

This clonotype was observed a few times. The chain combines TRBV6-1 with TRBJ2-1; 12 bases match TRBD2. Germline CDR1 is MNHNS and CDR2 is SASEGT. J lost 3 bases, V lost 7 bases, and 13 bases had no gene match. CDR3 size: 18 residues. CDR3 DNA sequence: TGTGCCAGCACCCCCAGACTAGCGGGGGCCCTGCTCTACAATGAGCAGTTCTTC. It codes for CASTPRLAGALLYNEQFF.

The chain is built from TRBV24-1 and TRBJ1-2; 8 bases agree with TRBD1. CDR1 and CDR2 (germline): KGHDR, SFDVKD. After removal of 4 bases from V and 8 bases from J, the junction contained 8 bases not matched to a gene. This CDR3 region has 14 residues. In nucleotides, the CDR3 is TGTGCCACCAGTGACCTTGACAGGGGCGGGGGCTACACCTTC. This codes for CATSDLDRGGGYTF.

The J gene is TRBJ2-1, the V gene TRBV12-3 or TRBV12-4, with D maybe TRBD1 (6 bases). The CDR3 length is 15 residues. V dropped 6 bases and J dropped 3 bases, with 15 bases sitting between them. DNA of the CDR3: TGTGCCAGCAGACCTACCACAGGGTTCTACAATGAGCAGTTCTTC. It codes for CASRPTTGFYNEQFF.

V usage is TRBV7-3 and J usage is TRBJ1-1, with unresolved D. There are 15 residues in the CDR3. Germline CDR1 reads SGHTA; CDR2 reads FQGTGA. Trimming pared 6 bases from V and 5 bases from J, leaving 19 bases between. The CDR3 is CASRRSGNSVTEAFF. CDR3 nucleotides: TGTGCCAGCAGGCGGTCGGGAAATTCGGTTACTGAAGCTTTCTTT.

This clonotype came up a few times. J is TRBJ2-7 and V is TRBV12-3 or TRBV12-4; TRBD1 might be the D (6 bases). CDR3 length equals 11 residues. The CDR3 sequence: CASSEGRGMSV. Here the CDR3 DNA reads TGTGCCAGCAGTGAGGGCAGGGGTATGTCGGTT.

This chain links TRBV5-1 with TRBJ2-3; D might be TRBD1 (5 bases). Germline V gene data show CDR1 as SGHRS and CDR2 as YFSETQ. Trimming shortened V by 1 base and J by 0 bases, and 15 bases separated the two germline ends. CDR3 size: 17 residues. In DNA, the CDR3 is TGCGCCAGCAGCTTGTTGGTCGACAGAGCTAGCACAGATACGCAGTATTTT. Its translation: CASSLLVDRASTDTQYF.

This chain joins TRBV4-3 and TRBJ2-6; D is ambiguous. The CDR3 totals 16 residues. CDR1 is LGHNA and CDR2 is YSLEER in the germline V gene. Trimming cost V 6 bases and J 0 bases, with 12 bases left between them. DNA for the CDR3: TGCGCCAGCAGGGCAGCACCAAGCTCTGGGGCCAACGTCCTGACTTTC. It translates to CASRAAPSSGANVLTF.

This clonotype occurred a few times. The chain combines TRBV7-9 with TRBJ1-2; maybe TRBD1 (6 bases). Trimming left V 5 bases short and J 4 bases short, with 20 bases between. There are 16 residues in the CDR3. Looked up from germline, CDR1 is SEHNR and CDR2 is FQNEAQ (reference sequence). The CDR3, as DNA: TGTGCCAGCAGCCACGGAACGGACAGCCCCATCTATGGCTACACCTTC. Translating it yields CASSHGTDSPIYGYTF.

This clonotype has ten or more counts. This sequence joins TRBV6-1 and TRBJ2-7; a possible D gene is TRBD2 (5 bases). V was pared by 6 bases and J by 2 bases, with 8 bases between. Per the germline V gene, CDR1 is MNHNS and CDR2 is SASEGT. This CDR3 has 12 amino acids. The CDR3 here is CASSPGTYEQYF. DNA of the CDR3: TGTGCCAGCAGCCCCGGGACCTACGAGCAGTACTTC.

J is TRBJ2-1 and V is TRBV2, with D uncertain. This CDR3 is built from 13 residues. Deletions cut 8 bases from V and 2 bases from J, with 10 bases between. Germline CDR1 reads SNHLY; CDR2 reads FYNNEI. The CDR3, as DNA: TGTGCCAGCGAAGTGGGCCCCTACAATGAGCAGTTCTTC. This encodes CASEVGPYNEQFF.